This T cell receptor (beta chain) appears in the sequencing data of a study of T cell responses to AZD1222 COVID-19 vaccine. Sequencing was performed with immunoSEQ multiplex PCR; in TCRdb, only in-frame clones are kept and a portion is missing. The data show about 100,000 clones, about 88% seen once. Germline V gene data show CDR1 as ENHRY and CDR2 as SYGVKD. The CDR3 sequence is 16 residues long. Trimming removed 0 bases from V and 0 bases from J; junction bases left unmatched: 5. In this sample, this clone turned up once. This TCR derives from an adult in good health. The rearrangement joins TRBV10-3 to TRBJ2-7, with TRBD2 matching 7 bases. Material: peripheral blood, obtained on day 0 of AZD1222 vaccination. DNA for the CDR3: TGTGCCATCAGTGAGTCGACTAGCCATAGCTCCTACGAGCAGTACTTC. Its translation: CAISESTSHSSYEQYF.